The 6 T cell receptor beta chains below were found in one sample sequenced in a study of blood T cell repertoires in COVID-19. TCRdb's copy holds only in-frame clones and misses some; the assay was immunoSEQ multiplex PCR. Here the sample spans about 430,000 clones, over 85% being singletons. What was sequenced was peripheral blood. These receptors originate from a man between 18 and 29 years old with COVID-19, enrolled during active disease.

This rearrangement joins TRBV9 to TRBJ2-5, with 7 nucleotides matching TRBD2. This CDR3 region has 16 residues. CDR1 is SGDLS, CDR2 YYNGEE, per germline. With 0 bases clipped from V and 1 base from J, the junction kept 6 bases outside the gene matches. This CDR3 reads CASSVAASGAQETQYF. The CDR3 DNA sequence: TGTGCCAGCAGCGTAGCGGCTAGCGGCGCCCAAGAGACCCAGTACTTC.

The chain combines TRBV19 with TRBJ1-1; 8 nucleotides align to TRBD1. The CDR3 consists of 16 residues. V lost 6 bases and J lost 1; bases outside the gene matches: 10. Germline assignment: CDR1 LNHDA and CDR2 SQIVND (reference sequence). The DNA of the CDR3 is TGTGCCAGTAGGACTCCGACAGGGGTTAGGAACACTGAAGCTTTCTTT. It specifies CASRTPTGVRNTEAFF. The full variable domain, with the rest looked up from reference TRBV19 and TRBJ1-1, is DGGITQSPKYLFRKEGQNVTLSCEQNLNHDAMYWYRQDPGQGLRLIYYSQIVNDFQKGDIAEGYSVSREKKESFPLTVTSAQKNPTAFYLCASRTPTGVRNTEAFFGQGTRLTVV.

The J gene is TRBJ2-1, the V gene TRBV24-1, with 7 bases lining up with TRBD2. Looked up from germline, CDR1 is KGHDR and CDR2 is SFDVKD. Germline trimming cut 1 base from V and 4 bases from J; bases unmatched to any gene: 6. This CDR3 has 16 amino acids. CDR3 nucleotides: TGTGCCACCAGTGATTTAAATCCTAGCGGTTACAATGAGCAGTTCTTC. It codes for CATSDLNPSGYNEQFF.

The gene calls are TRBV18 and TRBJ1-5; D not resolved. This CDR3 region has 13 residues. Germline V gives CDR1 KGHSH, CDR2 LQKENI. V was trimmed by 6 bases and J by 5 bases, leaving 11 bases between them. The CDR3 DNA reads TGTGCCAGCTCGACGGGAGATTATCAGCCCCAGCATTTT. As protein: CASSTGDYQPQHF.

The chain has TRBV3-1 (or the pseudogene TRBV3-2) and TRBJ1-5; D gene unclear. The CDR3 runs 14 residues. V was shortened by 1 base and J by 4 bases, with 8 bases between the two germline ends. Germline V gene data show CDR1 as LGHDT and CDR2 as YNNKEL (reference sequence). CDR3 residues: CASSQGGHNQPQHF. The DNA of the CDR3 is TGTGCCAGCAGCCAAGGCGGCCATAATCAGCCCCAGCATTTT.

The V gene is TRBV20-1, the J gene TRBJ2-7; D not resolved. V gave up 3 bases and J gave up 1 base, with 7 bases separating them. Germline V lookup: CDR1 DFQATT, CDR2 SNEGSKA (reference sequence). CDR3 length: 12 amino acids. The CDR3 region is CSASAQSYEQYF. The DNA for the CDR3 is TGCAGTGCTAGTGCTCAGTCCTACGAGCAGTACTTC.